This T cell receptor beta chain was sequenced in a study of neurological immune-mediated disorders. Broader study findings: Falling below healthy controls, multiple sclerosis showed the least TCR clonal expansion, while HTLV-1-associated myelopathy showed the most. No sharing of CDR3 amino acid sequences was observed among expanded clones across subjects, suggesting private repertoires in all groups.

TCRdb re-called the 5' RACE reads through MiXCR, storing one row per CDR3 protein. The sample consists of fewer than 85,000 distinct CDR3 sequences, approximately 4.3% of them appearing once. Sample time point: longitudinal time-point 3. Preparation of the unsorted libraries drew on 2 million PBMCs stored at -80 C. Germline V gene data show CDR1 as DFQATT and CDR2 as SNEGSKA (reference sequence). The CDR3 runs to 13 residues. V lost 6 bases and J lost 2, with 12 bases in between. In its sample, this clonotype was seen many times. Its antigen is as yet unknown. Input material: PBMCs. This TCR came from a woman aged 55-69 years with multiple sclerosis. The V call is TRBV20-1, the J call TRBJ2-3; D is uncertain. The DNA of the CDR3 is TGCAGTGCCGACCGCCCCCCCACAGATACGCAGTATTTT. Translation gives CSADRPPTDTQYF.